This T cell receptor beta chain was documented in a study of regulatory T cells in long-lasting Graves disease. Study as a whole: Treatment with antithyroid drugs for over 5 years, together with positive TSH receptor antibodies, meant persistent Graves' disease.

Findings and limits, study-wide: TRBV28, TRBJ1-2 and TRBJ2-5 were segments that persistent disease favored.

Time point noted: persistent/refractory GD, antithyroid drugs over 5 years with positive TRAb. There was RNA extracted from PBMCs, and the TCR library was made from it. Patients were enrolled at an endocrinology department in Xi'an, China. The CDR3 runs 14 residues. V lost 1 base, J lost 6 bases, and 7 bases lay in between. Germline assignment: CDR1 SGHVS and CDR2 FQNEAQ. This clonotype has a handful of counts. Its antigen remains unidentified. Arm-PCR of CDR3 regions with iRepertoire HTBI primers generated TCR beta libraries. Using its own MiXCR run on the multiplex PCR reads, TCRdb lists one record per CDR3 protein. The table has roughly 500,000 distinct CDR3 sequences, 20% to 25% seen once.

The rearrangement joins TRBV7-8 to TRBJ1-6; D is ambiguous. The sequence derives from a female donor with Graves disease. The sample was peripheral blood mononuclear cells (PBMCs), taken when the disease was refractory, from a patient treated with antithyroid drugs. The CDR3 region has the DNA TGTGCCAGCAGCTTAGGCAGGTTTAATTCACCCCTCCACTTT. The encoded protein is CASSLGRFNSPLHF.